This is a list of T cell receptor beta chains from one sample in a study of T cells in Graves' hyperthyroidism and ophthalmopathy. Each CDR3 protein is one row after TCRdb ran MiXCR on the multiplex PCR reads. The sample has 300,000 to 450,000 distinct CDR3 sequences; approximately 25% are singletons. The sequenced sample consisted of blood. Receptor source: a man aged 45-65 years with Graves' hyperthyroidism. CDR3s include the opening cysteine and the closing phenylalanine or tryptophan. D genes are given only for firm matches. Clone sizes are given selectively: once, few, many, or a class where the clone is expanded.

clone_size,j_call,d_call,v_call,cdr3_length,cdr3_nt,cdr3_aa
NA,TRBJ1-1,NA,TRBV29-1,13,TGCAGCGTTGAAGGGCAGGTGGGCACTGAAGCTTTCTTT,CSVEGQVGTEAFF
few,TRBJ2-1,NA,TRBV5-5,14,TGTGCCAGCAGCTACCCGCGTGGTCGGGATGAGCAGTTCTTC,CASSYPRGRDEQFF
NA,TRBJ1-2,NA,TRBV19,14,TGTGCCAGTAGTTACAGGGCGGTCAGCTATGGCTACACCTTC,CASSYRAVSYGYTF
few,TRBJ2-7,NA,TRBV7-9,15,TGTGCCAGCACCGGGCCGAACAGCAATTCCTACGAGCAGTACTTC,CASTGPNSNSYEQYF
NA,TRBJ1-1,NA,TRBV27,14,TGTGCCAGCAGTTTATCGGCCCCAGAGTCGCGGCCTTTCTTT,CASSLSAPESRPFF
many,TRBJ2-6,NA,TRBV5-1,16,TGCGCCAGCAGCTATCTCCCGGGGTCTGGGGCCAACGTCCTGACTTTC,CASSYLPGSGANVLTF
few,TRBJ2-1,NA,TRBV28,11,TGTGCCAGCAGTTTCCGCGGGGAGCAGTTCTTC,CASSFRGEQFF
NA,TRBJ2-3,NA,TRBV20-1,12,TGCAGCGCCCACCGGACGGCAGATACGCAGTATTTT,CSAHRTADTQYF
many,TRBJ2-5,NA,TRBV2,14,TGTGCCAGCTCCCCGCGGACCGGCGGAGAGACCCAGTACTTC,CASSPRTGGETQYF
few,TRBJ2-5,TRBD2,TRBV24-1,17,TGTGCCACCAGTGATCCCCGGACTAGCGGGGGTCAAGAGACCCAGTACTTC,CATSDPRTSGGQETQYF
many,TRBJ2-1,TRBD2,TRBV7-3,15,TGTGCCAGCAGCCCCGGGGGGAGTCGAAGGTATGAGCAGTTCTTC,CASSPGGSRRYEQFF
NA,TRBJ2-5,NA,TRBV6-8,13,TGTGCCAGCGGAGGACAGCACCAAGAGACCCAGTACTTC,CASGGQHQETQYF
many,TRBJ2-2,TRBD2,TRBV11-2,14,TGTGCCAGCAGCTTAGGAGCGGGAGCCGGGGAGCTGTTTTTT,CASSLGAGAGELFF
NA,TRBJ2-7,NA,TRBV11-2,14,TGTGCCAGCAGCTTAGGATTGGACTACCTCGAGCAGTACTTC,CASSLGLDYLEQYF
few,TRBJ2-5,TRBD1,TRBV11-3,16,TGTGCCAGCAGCTTATTCGGTGGGACAGGGATAGAGACCCAGTACTTC,CASSLFGGTGIETQYF
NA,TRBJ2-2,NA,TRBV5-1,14,TGCGCCAGCAGCTTGTCGCTAGCGCGGGGGGAGCTGTTTTTT,CASSLSLARGELFF
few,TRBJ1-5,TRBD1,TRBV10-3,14,TGTGCCATCAGCGAAGGGACAGTTAATCAGCCCCAGCATTTT,CAISEGTVNQPQHF
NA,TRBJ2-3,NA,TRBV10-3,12,TGTGCCATCAGTGACGAGAAAAATACGCAGTATTTT,CAISDEKNTQYF
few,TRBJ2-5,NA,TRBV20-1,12,TGCAGTGGGGCTGCACGTGTCGAGACCCAGTACTTC,CSGAARVETQYF
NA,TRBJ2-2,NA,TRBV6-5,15,TGTGCCAGCAGTTACTCGAGTAGAGGGTTCGGGGAGCTGTTTTTT,CASSYSSRGFGELFF
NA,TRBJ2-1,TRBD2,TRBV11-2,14,TGTGCCAGTAGTCTCACTAGCGGGAGCGATGAGCAGTTCTTC,CASSLTSGSDEQFF
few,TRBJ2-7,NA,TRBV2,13,TGTGCCAGCAGGGCCACCCAGGATAGCGAGCAGTACTTC,CASRATQDSEQYF
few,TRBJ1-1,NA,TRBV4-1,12,TGCGCCAGCAGCCAAGACACGGCAAGAGCTTTCTTT,CASSQDTARAFF
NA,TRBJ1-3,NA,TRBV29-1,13,TGCAGCGTTGAGACCGTCTCTGGAAACACCATATATTTT,CSVETVSGNTIYF